This TCR beta chain was obtained from a study of blood T cell repertoires in COVID-19. Libraries were prepared by immunoSEQ multiplex PCR; TCRdb keeps only in-frame clonotypes and omits some of them. This table has approximately 130,000 clones, roughly 86% appearing once. The receptor was derived from a woman aged 45-65 years who had recovered from COVID-19. Specimen: peripheral blood.

DNA for the CDR3: TGTGCCAGTAGTATACCGGGAGGAGGCTACACCTTC. Encoded protein: CASSIPGGGYTF. The rearrangement links TRBV19 to TRBJ1-2, with D uncertain. This CDR3 comprises 12 residues. Trimming shortened V by 2 bases and J by 8 bases, and 9 bases separated the two germline ends. CDR1 LNHDA and CDR2 SQIVND come from the germline V gene (reference sequence).